This T cell receptor beta chain is from a study of blood T cell repertoires in COVID-19. Sequencing was performed with immunoSEQ multiplex PCR; in TCRdb, only in-frame clones are kept and a portion is missing. The table includes 55,000 to 80,000 clones, around 79% detected once. The CDR3 is 13 residues long. From germline, CDR1 is SQVTM and CDR2 ANQGSEA. Trimming cost V 0 bases and J 3 bases, with 9 bases left between them. Sequenced sample: peripheral blood. The origin of this receptor is a man aged 55 to 70 with acute or convalescent COVID-19. The chain recombines TRBV29-1 with TRBJ2-7; D is possibly TRBD1 (6 bases). The CDR3 spells CSVEDHRDYEQYF. The DNA of the CDR3 is TGCAGCGTTGAAGACCACAGGGACTACGAGCAGTACTTC.